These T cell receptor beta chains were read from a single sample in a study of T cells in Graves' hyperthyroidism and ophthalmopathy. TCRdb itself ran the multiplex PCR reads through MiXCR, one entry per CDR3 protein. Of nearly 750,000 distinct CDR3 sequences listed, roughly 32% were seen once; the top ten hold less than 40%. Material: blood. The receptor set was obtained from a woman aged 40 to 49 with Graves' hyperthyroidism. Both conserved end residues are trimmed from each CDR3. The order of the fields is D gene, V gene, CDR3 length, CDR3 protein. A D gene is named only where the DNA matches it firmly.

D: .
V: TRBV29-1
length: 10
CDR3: SVQQDLGGYT

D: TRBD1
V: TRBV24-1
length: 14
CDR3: ASSYLGQDIRGEQF

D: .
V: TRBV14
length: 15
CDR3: ASSQETGYATNEKLF

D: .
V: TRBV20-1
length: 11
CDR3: SARWAGSYEQY

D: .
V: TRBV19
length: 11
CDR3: ASSRRWEAEAF

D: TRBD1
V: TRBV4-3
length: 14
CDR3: ASRPGTGGYDYGYT

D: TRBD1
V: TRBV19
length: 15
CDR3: ASSIDGGTGGQETQY

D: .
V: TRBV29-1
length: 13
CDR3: SVARRFSEDRGYT

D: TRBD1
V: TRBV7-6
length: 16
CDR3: ASSLAKKGQGSIYGYT

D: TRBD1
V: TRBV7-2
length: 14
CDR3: ASSPRQGAGGNTIY

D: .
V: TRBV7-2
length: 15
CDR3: ASSPGGGLSGGNTIY

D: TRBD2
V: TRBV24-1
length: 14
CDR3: ATSPGGNTGEETQY

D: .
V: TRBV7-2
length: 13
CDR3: ASSQFPWGNTEAF

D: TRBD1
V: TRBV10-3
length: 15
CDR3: AISGTGQGAKSEKLF

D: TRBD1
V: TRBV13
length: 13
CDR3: ASRHTGTGGNTIY

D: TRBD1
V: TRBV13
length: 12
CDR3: ASSLDRSNEKLF

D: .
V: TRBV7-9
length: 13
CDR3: ASSPWDDKGTEAF

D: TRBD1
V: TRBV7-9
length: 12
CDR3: ASSSGGTNSPLH

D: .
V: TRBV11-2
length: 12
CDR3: ASSFSRNQYEQY

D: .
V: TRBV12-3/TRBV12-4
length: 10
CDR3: ASSFTQETQY

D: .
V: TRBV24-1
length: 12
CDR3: ATSEAGNSYEQY

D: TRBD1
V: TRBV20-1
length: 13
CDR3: SASHGTGTNYGYT

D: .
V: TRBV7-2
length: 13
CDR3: ASSVRGGLNSPLH

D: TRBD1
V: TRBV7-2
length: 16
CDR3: ASTPADRPPSGANVLT

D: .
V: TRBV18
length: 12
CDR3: ASSPTLGEHEQY

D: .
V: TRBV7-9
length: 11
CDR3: ASSLGRRGPPH

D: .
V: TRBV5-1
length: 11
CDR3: ASSGPLGTEQY

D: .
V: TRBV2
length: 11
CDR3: ASRPTGGGPQH

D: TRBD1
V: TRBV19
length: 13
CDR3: ASSTTGADNEKLF

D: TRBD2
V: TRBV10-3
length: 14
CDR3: AISRLAVSSYNEQF

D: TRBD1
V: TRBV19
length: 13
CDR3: ASSDRGQGDTEAF

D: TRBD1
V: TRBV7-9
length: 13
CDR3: ASSSQGGLNTEAF

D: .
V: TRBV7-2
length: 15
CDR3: ASSQSHGGSGTYGYT

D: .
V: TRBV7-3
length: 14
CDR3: ASSQDPPRWDTEAF

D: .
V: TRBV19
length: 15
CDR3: ASRPSGDTPGGYGYT

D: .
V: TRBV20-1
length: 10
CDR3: SAYKMSTEAF

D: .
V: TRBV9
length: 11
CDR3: ASSGLPSYEQY

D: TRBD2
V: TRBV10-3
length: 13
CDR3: AISQVAGATGELF

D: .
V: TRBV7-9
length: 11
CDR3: ASSRGSNQPQH

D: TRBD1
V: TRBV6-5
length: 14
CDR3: ASGRQGSSGANVLT

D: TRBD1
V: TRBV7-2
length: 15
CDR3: ASIFSGTGGVYYGYT

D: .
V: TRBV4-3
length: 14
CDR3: ASSLSITGFNEKLF

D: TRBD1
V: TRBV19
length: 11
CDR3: ASSRQGTYGYT

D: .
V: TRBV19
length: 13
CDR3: ASNPGTLSNQPQH

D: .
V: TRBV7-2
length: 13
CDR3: ASSKDAGIGETQY

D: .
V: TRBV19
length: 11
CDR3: ASWGAGDEKLF

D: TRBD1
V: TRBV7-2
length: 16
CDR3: ASSLVGQGATTNEKLF

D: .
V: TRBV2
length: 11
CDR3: ASSYQTNTEAF

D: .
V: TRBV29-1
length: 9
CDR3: SVGGRFGYT

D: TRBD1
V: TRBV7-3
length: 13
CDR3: ASSFTGGFGTEAF

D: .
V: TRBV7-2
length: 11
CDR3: ASSEQGSRPQH

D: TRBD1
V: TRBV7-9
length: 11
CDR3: ASSDGTAYEQY

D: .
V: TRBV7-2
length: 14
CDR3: ASSQDWVSQGETQY